The subject of this entry is one T cell receptor (beta chain). This sample was taken from a study of control samples from healthy donors and cancer patients. The protocol was immunoSEQ multiplex PCR, while the TCRdb copy is restricted to in-frame clones and leaves out a portion. This table has some 70,000 clones, about 83% appearing once. Looked up from germline, CDR1 is SGHVS and CDR2 is FNYEAQ. The CDR3 extends over 15 amino acids. V was pared by 1 base and J by 4 bases, with 13 bases between. The chain combines TRBV7-6 with TRBJ1-2; perhaps TRBD1 as D (5 bases). This sequence originates from a man between 60 and 75 years old in good health. The sequenced sample consisted of blood. The CDR3 sequence is CASSLEGTGVYGYTF. CDR3 sequence (DNA): TGTGCCAGCAGCTTAGAGGGGACGGGGGTCTATGGCTACACCTTC.